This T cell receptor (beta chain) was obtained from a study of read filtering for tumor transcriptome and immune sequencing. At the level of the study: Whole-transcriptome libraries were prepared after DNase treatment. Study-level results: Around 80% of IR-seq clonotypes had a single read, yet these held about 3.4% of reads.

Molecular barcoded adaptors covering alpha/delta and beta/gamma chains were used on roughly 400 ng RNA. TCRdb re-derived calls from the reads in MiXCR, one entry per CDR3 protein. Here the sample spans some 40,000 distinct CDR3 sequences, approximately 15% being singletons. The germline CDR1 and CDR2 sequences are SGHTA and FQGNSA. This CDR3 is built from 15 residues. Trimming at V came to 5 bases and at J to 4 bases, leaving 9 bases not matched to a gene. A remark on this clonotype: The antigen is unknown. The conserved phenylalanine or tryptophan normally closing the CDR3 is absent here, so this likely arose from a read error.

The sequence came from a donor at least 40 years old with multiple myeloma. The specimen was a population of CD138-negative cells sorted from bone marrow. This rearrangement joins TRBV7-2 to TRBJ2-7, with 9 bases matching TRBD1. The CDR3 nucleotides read TGTGCCAGCAGCCCAAGCCTCGGACAGGGGTACGAGCAGTACTCC. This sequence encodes CASSPSLGQGYEQYS.